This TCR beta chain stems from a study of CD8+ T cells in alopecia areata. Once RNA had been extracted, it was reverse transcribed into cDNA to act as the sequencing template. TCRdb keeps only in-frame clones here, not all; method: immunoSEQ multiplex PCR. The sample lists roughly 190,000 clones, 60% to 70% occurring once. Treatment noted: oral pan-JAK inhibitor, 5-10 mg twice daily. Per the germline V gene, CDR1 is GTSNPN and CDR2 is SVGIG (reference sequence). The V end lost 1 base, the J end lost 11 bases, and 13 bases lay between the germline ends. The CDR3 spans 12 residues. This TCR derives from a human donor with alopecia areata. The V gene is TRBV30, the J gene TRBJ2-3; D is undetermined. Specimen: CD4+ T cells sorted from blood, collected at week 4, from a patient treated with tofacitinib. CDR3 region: CAWSASPAGQYF. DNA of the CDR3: TGTGCCTGGAGTGCGTCCCCAGCCGGGCAGTATTTT.